The clone carrying this TCR beta chain appeared a single time. The sample is drawn from a study of CD8 T cells in Susac syndrome. Sequencing of TCR beta drew on CD8+ and CD4+ T cells from blood. TEMRA cells were FACS-enriched, with CD8+ and CD4+ T cells isolated negatively. The germline V gene encodes CDR1 SGHVS and CDR2 FNYEAQ. The CDR3 loop spans 15 amino acids. V shed 5 bases and J 3 bases; nucleotides not matched to a gene: 10. Reverse transcription of roughly 0.5 to 1 ug RNA used random hexamers. TCRdb reanalysed the immunoSEQ multiplex PCR reads using MiXCR and keeps one entry per CDR3 protein. The data show hundreds of thousands of distinct CDR3 sequences, with 93% seen just once and about 0.07% held by the top ten.

The TCR originated in a human donor with multiple sclerosis. V is TRBV7-6 and J is TRBJ2-7, with 7 bases fitting TRBD1. The sample consisted of CD4+ T cells from PBMCs. Written as DNA, the CDR3 is TGTGCCAGCAGCCCCCGACAGGGAAGCCTCTACGAGCAGTACTTC. Translation gives CASSPRQGSLYEQYF.